The TCR beta chain described here comes from a study of CD4 and CD8 cells across lung adenocarcinoma regions. TCRdb passed the PCR reads through MiXCR, listing each CDR3 protein once. The sample yields 3,000 to 4,000 distinct CDR3 sequences, about 60% seen once. About this clonotype: The junction does not match germline at one end; this may be a read error.

The CDR3 totals 15 residues. Germline V gene sequence: CDR1 WSHSY, CDR2 SAAADI. Samples came from patients with localized non-small cell lung adenocarcinoma. This clonotype was sampled from a female donor with lung adenocarcinoma. The CD4 and CD8 labels of this study may be unreliable. Material: CD8+ T cells from the margin of a lung tumor. The chain has TRBV10-2 and TRBJ2-3; TRBD1 matches 7 bases. CDR3: CARGSGDRDQDTQYF. For the CDR3, the DNA is TGCGCCAGGGGTTCCGGGGACAGAGACCAAGATACGCAGTATTTC.